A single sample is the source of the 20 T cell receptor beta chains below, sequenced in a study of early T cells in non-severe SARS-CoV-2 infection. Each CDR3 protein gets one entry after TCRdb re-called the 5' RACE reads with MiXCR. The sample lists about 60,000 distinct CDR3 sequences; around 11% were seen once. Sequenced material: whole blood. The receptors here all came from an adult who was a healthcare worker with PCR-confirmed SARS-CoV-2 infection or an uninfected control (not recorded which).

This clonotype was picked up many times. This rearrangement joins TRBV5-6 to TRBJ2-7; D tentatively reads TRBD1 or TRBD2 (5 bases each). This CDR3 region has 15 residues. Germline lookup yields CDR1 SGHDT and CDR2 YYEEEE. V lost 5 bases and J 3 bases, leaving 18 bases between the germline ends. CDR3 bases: TGTGCCAGCAGTTTTTCCCCCGGGACCCACTACGAGCAGTACTTC. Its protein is CASSFSPGTHYEQYF.

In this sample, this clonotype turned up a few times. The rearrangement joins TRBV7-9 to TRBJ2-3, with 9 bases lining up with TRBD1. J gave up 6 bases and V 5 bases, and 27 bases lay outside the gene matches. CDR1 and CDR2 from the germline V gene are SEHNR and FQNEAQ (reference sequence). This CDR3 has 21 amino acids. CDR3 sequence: CASSTIAVVGTGLNSRDTQYF. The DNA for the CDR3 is TGTGCCAGCAGCACGATAGCTGTAGTAGGGACAGGGCTTAATTCAAGGGATACGCAGTATTTT.

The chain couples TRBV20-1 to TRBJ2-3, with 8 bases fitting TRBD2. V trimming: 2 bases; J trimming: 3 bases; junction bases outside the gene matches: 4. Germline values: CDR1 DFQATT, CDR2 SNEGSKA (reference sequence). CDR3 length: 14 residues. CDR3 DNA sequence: TGCAGTGCTAGAAAGGGACTAGGGACAGATACGCAGTATTTT. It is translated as CSARKGLGTDTQYF.

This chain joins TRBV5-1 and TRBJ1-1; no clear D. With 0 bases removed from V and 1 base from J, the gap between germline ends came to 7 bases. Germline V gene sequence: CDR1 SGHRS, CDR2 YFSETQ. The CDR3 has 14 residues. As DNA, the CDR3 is TGCGCCAGCAGCTTGGACCCCGGGAACACTGAAGCTTTCTTT. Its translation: CASSLDPGNTEAFF.

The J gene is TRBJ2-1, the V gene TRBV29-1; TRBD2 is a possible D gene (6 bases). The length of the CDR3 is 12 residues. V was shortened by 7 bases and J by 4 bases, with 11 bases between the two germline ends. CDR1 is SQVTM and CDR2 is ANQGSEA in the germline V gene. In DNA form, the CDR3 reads TGCAGCGGGCGGGGAAGTTACAATGAGCAGTTCTTC. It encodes CSGRGSYNEQFF.

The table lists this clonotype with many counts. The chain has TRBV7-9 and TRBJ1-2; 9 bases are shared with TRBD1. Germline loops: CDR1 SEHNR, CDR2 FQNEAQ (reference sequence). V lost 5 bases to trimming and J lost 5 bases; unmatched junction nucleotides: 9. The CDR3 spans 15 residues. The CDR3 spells CASSLGQGISYGYTF. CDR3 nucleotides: TGTGCCAGCAGCCTGGGACAGGGTATTTCGTATGGCTACACCTTC.

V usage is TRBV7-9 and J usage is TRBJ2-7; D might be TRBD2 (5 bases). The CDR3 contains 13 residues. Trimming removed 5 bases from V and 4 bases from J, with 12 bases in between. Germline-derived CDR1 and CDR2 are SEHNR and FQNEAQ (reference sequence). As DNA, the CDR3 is TGTGCCAGCAGCCCCTCGGGGAGTTACGAGCAGTACTTC. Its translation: CASSPSGSYEQYF. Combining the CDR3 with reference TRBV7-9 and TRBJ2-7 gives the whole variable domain DTGVSQNPRHKITKRGQNVTFRCDPISEHNRLYWYRQTLGQGPEFLTYFQNEAQLEKSRLLSDRFSAERPKGSFSTLEIQRTEQGDSAMYLCASSPSGSYEQYFGPGTRLTVT.

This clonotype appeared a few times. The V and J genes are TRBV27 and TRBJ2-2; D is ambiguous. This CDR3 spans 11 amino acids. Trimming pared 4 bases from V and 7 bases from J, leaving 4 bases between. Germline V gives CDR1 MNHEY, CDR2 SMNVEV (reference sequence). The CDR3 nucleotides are TGTGCCAGCAGTTCTCACGGGGAGCTGTTTTTT. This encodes CASSSHGELFF.

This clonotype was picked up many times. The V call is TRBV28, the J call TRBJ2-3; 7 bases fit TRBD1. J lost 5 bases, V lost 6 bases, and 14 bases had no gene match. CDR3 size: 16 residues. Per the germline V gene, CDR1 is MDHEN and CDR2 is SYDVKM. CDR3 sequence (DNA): TGTGCCAGCAGACCCTTACACCGGGACAGTTTAGATACGCAGTATTTT. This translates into CASRPLHRDSLDTQYF.

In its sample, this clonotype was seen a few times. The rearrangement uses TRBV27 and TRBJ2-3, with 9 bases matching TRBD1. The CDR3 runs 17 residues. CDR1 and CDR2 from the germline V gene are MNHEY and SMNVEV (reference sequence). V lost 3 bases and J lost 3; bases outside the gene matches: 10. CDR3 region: CASSLTDRGPPTDTQYF. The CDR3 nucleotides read TGTGCCAGCAGTTTGACGGACAGGGGACCACCGACAGATACGCAGTATTTT.

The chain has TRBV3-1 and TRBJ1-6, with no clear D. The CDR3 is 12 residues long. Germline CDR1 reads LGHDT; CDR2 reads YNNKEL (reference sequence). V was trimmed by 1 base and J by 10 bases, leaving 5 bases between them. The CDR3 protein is CASSQVASPLHF. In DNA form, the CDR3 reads TGTGCCAGCAGCCAAGTAGCCTCACCCCTCCACTTT.

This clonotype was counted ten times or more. CDR3 DNA sequence: TGTGCCAGCAGTCCCCTGGTAGGGGAGAACACTGAAGCTTTCTTT. Residues: CASSPLVGENTEAFF. The gene calls are TRBV6-1 and TRBJ1-1; D possibly corresponds to TRBD1 (5 bases). V gave up 5 bases and J gave up 1 base, with 14 bases separating them. The V gene's germline CDR1 is MNHNS and CDR2 SASEGT. The CDR3 totals 15 residues.

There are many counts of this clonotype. CDR3 nucleotide sequence: TGTGCCAGCTCACCAAGGCTACCCTACGAGCAGTACTTC. Encoded protein: CASSPRLPYEQYF. The chain carries TRBV18 and TRBJ2-7, with D unresolved. The germline CDR1 and CDR2 sequences are KGHSH and LQKENI. The CDR3 loop spans 13 amino acids. Trimming removed 2 bases at V and 2 bases at J, with 7 bases between.

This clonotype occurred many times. The CDR3 DNA sequence: TGTGCCAGCAGCCGGAAGGGTACAGATACGCAGTATTTT. It yields the protein CASSRKGTDTQYF. This chain connects TRBV7-7 to TRBJ2-3; D uncertain. The CDR3 totals 13 residues. The germline V gene has CDR1 SSHAT and CDR2 FNYEAQ (reference sequence). V was clipped by 5 bases and J by 3 bases, with 9 bases between them. The full variable domain, with the rest looked up from reference TRBV7-7 and TRBJ2-3, is GAGVSQSPRYKVTKRGQDVTLRCDPISSHATLYWYQQALGQGPEFLTYFNYEAQPDKSGLPSDRFSAERPEGSISTLTIQRTEQRDSAMYRCASSRKGTDTQYFGPGTRLTVL.

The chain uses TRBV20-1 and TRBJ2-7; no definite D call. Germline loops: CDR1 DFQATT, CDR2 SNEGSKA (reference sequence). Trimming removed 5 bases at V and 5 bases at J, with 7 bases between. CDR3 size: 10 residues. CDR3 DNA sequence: TGCAGTGCTTCCCTACACGAGCAGTACTTC. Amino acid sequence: CSASLHEQYF.

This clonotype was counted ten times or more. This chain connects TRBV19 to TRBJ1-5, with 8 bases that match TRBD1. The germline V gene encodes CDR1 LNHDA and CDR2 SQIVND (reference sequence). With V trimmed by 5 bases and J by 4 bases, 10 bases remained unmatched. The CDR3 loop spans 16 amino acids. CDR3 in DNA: TGTGCCAGTAGTGTCTCGACAGGGGCAGGGAATCAGCCCCAGCATTTT. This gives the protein CASSVSTGAGNQPQHF.

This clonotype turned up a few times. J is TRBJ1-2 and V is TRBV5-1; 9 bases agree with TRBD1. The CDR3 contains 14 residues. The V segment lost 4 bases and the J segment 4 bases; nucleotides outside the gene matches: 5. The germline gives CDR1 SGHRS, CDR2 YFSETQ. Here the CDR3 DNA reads TGCGCCAGCAGCGCTCCGGGACAGGGCTATGGCTACACCTTC. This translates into CASSAPGQGYGYTF.

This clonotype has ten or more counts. The CDR3 sequence: CSVEGASVSSTDTQYF. CDR3 DNA: TGCAGCGTGGAGGGGGCGAGCGTCTCTAGCACAGATACGCAGTATTTT. This chain uses TRBV29-1 with TRBJ2-3; possible D gene TRBD1, 7 bases. Per germline, CDR1 SQVTM and CDR2 ANQGSEA. The CDR3 length is 16 residues. With 6 bases removed from V and 0 bases from J, the gap between germline ends came to 19 bases.

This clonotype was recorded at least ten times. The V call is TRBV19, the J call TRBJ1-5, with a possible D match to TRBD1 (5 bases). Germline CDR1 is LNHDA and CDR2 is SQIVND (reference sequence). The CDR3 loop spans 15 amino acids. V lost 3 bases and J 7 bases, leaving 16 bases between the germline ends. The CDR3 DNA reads TGTGCCAGTAGTATTATCGGCAGGGAGGAACAGCCCCAGCATTTT. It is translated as CASSIIGREEQPQHF.

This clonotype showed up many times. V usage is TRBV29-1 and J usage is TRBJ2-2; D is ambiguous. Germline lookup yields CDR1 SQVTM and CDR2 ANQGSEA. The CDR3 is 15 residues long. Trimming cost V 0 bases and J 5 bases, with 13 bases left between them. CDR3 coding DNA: TGCAGCGTTGAAGATGCCGCCCGAAGGACCGGGGAGCTGTTTTTT. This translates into CSVEDAARRTGELFF.